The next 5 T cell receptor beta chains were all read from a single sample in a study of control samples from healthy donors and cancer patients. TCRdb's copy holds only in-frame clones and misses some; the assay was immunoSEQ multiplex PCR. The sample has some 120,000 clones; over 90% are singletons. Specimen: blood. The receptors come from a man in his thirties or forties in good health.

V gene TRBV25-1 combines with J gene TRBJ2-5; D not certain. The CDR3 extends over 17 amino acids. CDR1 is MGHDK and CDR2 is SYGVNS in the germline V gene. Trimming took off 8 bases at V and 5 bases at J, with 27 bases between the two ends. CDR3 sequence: CASAQALSRGTLETQYF. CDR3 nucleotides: TGTGCCAGCGCCCAAGCACTATCCAGAGGAACCCTGGAGACCCAGTACTTC.

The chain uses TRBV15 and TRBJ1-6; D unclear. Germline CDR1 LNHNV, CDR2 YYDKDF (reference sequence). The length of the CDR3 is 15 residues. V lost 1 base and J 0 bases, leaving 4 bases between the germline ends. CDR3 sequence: CATSRGDSYNSPLHF. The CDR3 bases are TGTGCCACCAGCAGAGGGGACTCCTATAATTCACCCCTCCACTTT.

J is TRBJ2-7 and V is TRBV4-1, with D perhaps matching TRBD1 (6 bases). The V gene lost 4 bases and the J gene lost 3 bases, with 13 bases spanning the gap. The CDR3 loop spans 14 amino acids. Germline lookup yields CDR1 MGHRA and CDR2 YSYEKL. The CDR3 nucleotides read TGCGCCAGCAGCCCACGGTTAGGGGGCTACGAGCAGTACTTC. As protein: CASSPRLGGYEQYF.

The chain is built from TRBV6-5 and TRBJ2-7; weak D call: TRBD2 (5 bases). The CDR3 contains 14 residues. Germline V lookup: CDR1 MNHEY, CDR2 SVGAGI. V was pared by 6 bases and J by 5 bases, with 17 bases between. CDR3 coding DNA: TGTGCCAGCAGCCATACATGGGGAGCCGACGAGCAGTACTTC. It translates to CASSHTWGADEQYF.

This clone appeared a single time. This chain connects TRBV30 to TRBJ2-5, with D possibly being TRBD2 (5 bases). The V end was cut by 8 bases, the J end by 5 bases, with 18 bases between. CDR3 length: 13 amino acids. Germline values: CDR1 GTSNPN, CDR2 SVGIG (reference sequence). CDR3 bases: TGTGCCAGCCGCGGTGAGGGATGGGAGACCCAGTACTTC. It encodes CASRGEGWETQYF. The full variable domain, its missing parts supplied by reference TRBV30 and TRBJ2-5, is SQTIHQWPATLVQPVGSPLSLECTVEGTSNPNLYWYRQAAGRGLQLLFYSVGIGQISSEVPQNLSASRPQDRQFILSSKKLLLSDSGFYLCASRGEGWETQYFGPGTRLLVL.